The rows below give T cell receptor beta chains drawn from one sample of a study of T-cell memory formation after mild COVID-19. Each CDR3 protein is one row after TCRdb ran MiXCR on the 5' RACE reads. The sample shows roughly 350,000 distinct CDR3 sequences, approximately 14% of them seen only once. Sequencing input: PBMCs or a T cell subset sorted from them (not recorded which). The receptor source for this set is a man between 18 and 29 years old who had mild COVID-19 (a few samples of this study predate the infection). Cell type and time point are not known. Each CDR3 is given with its conserved first and last residue. Each record gives: V gene, D gene, clone size, J gene, CDR3 DNA, CDR3 protein. D genes are given only for firm matches. For some rows the clone size is stated as once, few or many, or as a class when expanded; others skip it.

TRBV7-9	NA	NA	TRBJ1-2	TGTGCCAGCAGCTTAGAGAGAGCTGGCTACACCTTC	CASSLERAGYTF
TRBV27	TRBD2	NA	TRBJ2-3	TGTGCCAGCAAGGGAGCTCCGGGGACTAGCGGGCAAAGCACAGATACGCAGTATTTT	CASKGAPGTSGQSTDTQYF
TRBV9	NA	few	TRBJ2-1	TGTGCCAGCAGCGTAGCTCCGGGGTACAATGAGCAGTTCTTC	CASSVAPGYNEQFF
TRBV9	TRBD2	NA	TRBJ2-3	TGTGCCAGCAGCGTAGGACTAGCGGGCACAGATACGCAGTATTTT	CASSVGLAGTDTQYF
TRBV5-1	NA	NA	TRBJ2-7	TGCGCCAGCAGCTTGGGCGGTCGGTGGGACGAGCAGTACTTC	CASSLGGRWDEQYF
TRBV19	NA	NA	TRBJ1-2	TGTGCCAGTAGTAGTCAGGACCTAGGGTATGGCTACACCTTC	CASSSQDLGYGYTF
TRBV5-1	NA	NA	TRBJ2-2	TGCGCCAGCAGCTTCGGTATTAGGACCCCGAACACCGGGGAGCTGTTTTTT	CASSFGIRTPNTGELFF
TRBV20-1	NA	many	TRBJ1-1	TGCAGTGCTAGAGGGGGGACTGAAGCTTTCTTT	CSARGGTEAFF
TRBV7-2	NA	few	TRBJ1-6	TGTGCCAGCAGCTTAAGGGGACGAGGGCAATCACCCCTCCACTTT	CASSLRGRGQSPLHF
TRBV5-1	NA	few	TRBJ2-1	TGCGCCAGCGGCCCGGAGGGGGGGGGTCACAATGAGCAGTTCTTC	CASGPEGGGHNEQFF
TRBV6-1	NA	NA	TRBJ2-1	TGTGCCAGCAGCACTCGTGGTGGGTACAATGAGCAGTTCTTC	CASSTRGGYNEQFF
TRBV12-5	NA	NA	TRBJ2-1	TGTGCTAGTGGTTTTCGCCTCAATGAGCAGTTCTTC	CASGFRLNEQFF
TRBV20-1	TRBD1	few	TRBJ1-1	TGCAGTGCCAGGACAGGTTCCGATTTCAGGGCTTTCTTT	CSARTGSDFRAFF
TRBV6-1	NA	NA	TRBJ1-4	TGTGCCAGCAGTGGTCGGCAGCTCCTTAATGAAAAACTGTTTTTT	CASSGRQLLNEKLFF
TRBV2	NA	few	TRBJ2-6	TGTGCCAGCACCCCCGGGACAACTGGGGCCAACGTCCTGACTTTC	CASTPGTTGANVLTF
TRBV15	NA	NA	TRBJ2-1	TGTGCCACCAGCAGCGGAGGCGGTTCCTACAATGAGCAGTTCTTC	CATSSGGGSYNEQFF
TRBV5-6	TRBD1	NA	TRBJ1-4	TGTGCCAGCAGCTGGACAGGGGGCACTAATGAAAAACTGTTTTTT	CASSWTGGTNEKLFF
TRBV10-1	TRBD2	many	TRBJ2-1	TGCGCCAGCAGTGCTAGCGGGGGAGTCGGTGAGCAGTTCTTC	CASSASGGVGEQFF
TRBV5-5	TRBD2	few	TRBJ2-5	TGTGCCAGCAGCTTGGCCGCCCTGTGGGTAGCGGGGCAAGAGACCCAGTACTTC	CASSLAALWVAGQETQYF
TRBV3-1	NA	few	TRBJ1-1	TGTGCCAGCAGCCAACCTCGGGGTATCCCGGGGGACACTGAAGCTTTCTTT	CASSQPRGIPGDTEAFF
TRBV5-4	TRBD1	many	TRBJ1-6	TGTGCCAGCAGCCTGACAGGGGCTCTTCTGTCACCCCTCCACTTT	CASSLTGALLSPLHF
TRBV11-2	NA	few	TRBJ2-2	TGTGCCAGCAGCACCTCAACGAACACCGGGGAGCTGTTTTTT	CASSTSTNTGELFF
TRBV5-1	TRBD2	NA	TRBJ2-7	TGCGCCAGCAGCACAGGACTAGCGGACCACGAGCAGTACTTC	CASSTGLADHEQYF
TRBV5-6	NA	NA	TRBJ2-5	TGTGCCAGCAGCTTGGTTAGCGCAGGGGAGACCCAGTACTTC	CASSLVSAGETQYF
TRBV7-2	NA	many	TRBJ2-1	TGTGCCAGCAGCTTACGGGACAATGAGCAGTTCTTC	CASSLRDNEQFF
TRBV7-9	TRBD1	few	TRBJ1-2	TGTGCCAGCAGCCCACGGCCCGGGACAGAGAATAACTATGGCTACACCTTC	CASSPRPGTENNYGYTF
TRBV27	TRBD1	NA	TRBJ1-1	TGTGCCAGCACCTCGGACAGGTTCCACCCTGGTGCTTTCTTT	CASTSDRFHPGAFF
TRBV19	NA	NA	TRBJ1-1	TGTGCCAGTAGCATGCCGACGGTGAACACTGAAGCTTTCTTT	CASSMPTVNTEAFF
TRBV29-1	NA	NA	TRBJ1-1	TGCAGCGTTGAGTATGGGAACACTGAAGCTTTCTTT	CSVEYGNTEAFF
TRBV6-1	TRBD1	NA	TRBJ2-1	TGTGCCAGCAGTCCCCGGGACAGGATGAACAATGAGCAGTTCTTC	CASSPRDRMNNEQFF
TRBV29-1	TRBD1	NA	TRBJ2-7	TGCAGCGTTTACTCTCGGGACAGGGGCTACGAGCAGTACTTC	CSVYSRDRGYEQYF
TRBV9	NA	NA	TRBJ2-5	TGTGCCAGCAGCCATAGCGGCGAGACCCAGTACTTC	CASSHSGETQYF
TRBV7-2	NA	NA	TRBJ2-1	TGTGCCAGCAGCTCACACGGGACCGACCCAGGTCGGTGGCTTTCCCACAATGAGCAGTTCTTC	CASSSHGTDPGRWLSHNEQFF
TRBV5-1	NA	few	TRBJ1-1	TGCGCCAGCAGCTCGAATCGGACACACCCCTACACTGAAGCTTTCTTT	CASSSNRTHPYTEAFF
TRBV7-9	NA	NA	TRBJ1-1	TGTGCCAGCAGCATACAGGGTAATGGTGCTGAAGCTTTCTTT	CASSIQGNGAEAFF
TRBV24-1	TRBD2	NA	TRBJ2-3	TGTGCCACTCAGACTAGCGGCACAGATACGCAGTATTTT	CATQTSGTDTQYF
TRBV12-3/TRBV12-4	NA	NA	TRBJ2-5	TGTGCCAGCAGCTACGAGCCCAGGACCCAGTACTTC	CASSYEPRTQYF
TRBV5-4	TRBD1	few	TRBJ2-5	TGTGCCAGCAACAGGGGGCAAGAGACCCAGTACTTC	CASNRGQETQYF
TRBV4-1	NA	many	TRBJ1-2	TGCGCCAGCAGCCAAGAATGGGACACCCCCTATGGCTACACCTTC	CASSQEWDTPYGYTF
TRBV5-1	TRBD2	many	TRBJ2-1	TGCGCCAGCAGCTCCGGGAGGTTGGTGGGGGATTTTCGGAGGATCTTC	CASSSGRLVGDFRRIF
TRBV2	NA	NA	TRBJ2-5	TGTGCCAGCAGTGAGGGACCTAACCAAGAGACCCAGTACTTC	CASSEGPNQETQYF
TRBV20-1	TRBD1	NA	TRBJ2-5	TGCAGTGCCCTAAATCTGGACAGGGGGCCGGGGACCCAGTACTTC	CSALNLDRGPGTQYF
TRBV28	TRBD1	once	TRBJ1-2	TGTGCCAGCAGAGGGGGCTCAGAGGGATACACCTTC	CASRGGSEGYTF
TRBV20-1	TRBD2	NA	TRBJ2-5	TGCAGTGCTATTGCGGGGGGACAAGAGACCCAGTACTTC	CSAIAGGQETQYF
TRBV20-1	NA	NA	TRBJ2-1	TGCAGTGCTAGAGATGGAAGAGGGGCCTATGAGCAGTTCTTC	CSARDGRGAYEQFF
TRBV19	TRBD1	few	TRBJ2-5	TGTGCCAGTAGCAGGGTGGGACAGGGACAAGAGACCCAGTACTTC	CASSRVGQGQETQYF
TRBV6-6	TRBD2	NA	TRBJ2-3	TGTGCCAGCAGTGCCGGACTAGCGGGTCTATCAGATACGCAGTATTTT	CASSAGLAGLSDTQYF
TRBV5-1	TRBD1	few	TRBJ2-6	TGCGCCAGCAGCTCGCGCGAGGGGGCAGGGGCCAACGTCCTGACTTTC	CASSSREGAGANVLTF
TRBV12-3/TRBV12-4	NA	few	TRBJ2-2	TGTGCCAGCAGTTTTTCCCCCGGCAGGGGTGCGAACACCGGGGAGCTGTTTTTT	CASSFSPGRGANTGELFF
TRBV6-2/TRBV6-3	TRBD2	NA	TRBJ2-5	TGTGCCAGCAGACTGCGGGGGGGCGAGACCCAGTACTTC	CASRLRGGETQYF
TRBV7-2	TRBD2	NA	TRBJ2-5	TGTGCCAGCAGCTTAGGCCTCGTGCGGGGGGGTTCCCAAGAGACCCAGTACTTC	CASSLGLVRGGSQETQYF
TRBV27	TRBD1	few	TRBJ1-3	TGTGCCAGCGTCGGACAGGGGCCCTCTGGAAACACCATATATTTT	CASVGQGPSGNTIYF
TRBV4-1	NA	few	TRBJ1-5	TGCGCCAGCAGCCAAGAGAGGGATCAGCCCCAGCATTTT	CASSQERDQPQHF
TRBV28	NA	NA	TRBJ1-2	TGTGCCAGCAGTTTGGCCGGGCAAGGTGGCTACACCTTC	CASSLAGQGGYTF
TRBV4-3	TRBD2	many	TRBJ2-3	TGCGCCAGCAGCCACCGCACGGGACTAGCGGGGGAAAGCACAGATACGCAGTATTTT	CASSHRTGLAGESTDTQYF
TRBV5-1	NA	few	TRBJ1-1	TGCGCCAGCAGCTTGGGAGGAATTCAAGAAGCTTTCTTT	CASSLGGIQEAFF
TRBV7-2	NA	NA	TRBJ1-3	TGTGCCAGCAGCCCAGCGGGGACGGGAACCTCTGGAAACACCATATATTTT	CASSPAGTGTSGNTIYF
TRBV18	NA	few	TRBJ1-2	TGTGCCAGCTCACGAAGGCAGGACAGATCCTATGGCTACACCTTC	CASSRRQDRSYGYTF
TRBV24-1	NA	few	TRBJ1-2	TGTGCCACCAGTGATTTTACCGAAACTACTAACTATGGCTACACCTTC	CATSDFTETTNYGYTF